This entry lists 21 T cell receptor beta chains sequenced from one sample in a study of shared clonotypes between healthy human individuals. Terminally differentiated effector memory CD45RA+ cells were left out of the naive CD8 fraction, which was CD45RO-negative and positively selected for CCR7. This table comes from immunoSEQ multiplex PCR, and its TCRdb copy is limited to in-frame clones, with some not included. The sample gives 1.5 million to 2.5 million clones, just under 95% of which show up once; more than 0.95% is in the top ten. The sample was naive CD8+ T cells sorted from blood. These receptor sequences come from a man aged 18 to 29 in good health.

The CDR3 coding sequence is TGTGCCAGCAGCCCTGACAGGGGCCTTACCTACGAGCAGTACTTC. Amino acid sequence: CASSPDRGLTYEQYF. The chain links TRBV5-4 to TRBJ2-7; 8 nucleotides match TRBD1. CDR1 is SGHNT and CDR2 is YYREEE in the germline V gene (reference sequence). CDR3 length: 15 amino acids. J lost 2 bases, V lost 4 bases, and 8 bases had no gene match.

Worth noting for this clone: Other DNA sequences within the sample encode an identical CDR3. The chain recombines TRBV14 with TRBJ2-7; D is uncertain. Germline V gene data show CDR1 as SGHDN and CDR2 as FVKESK. The CDR3 runs 13 residues. V was cut by 1 base and J by 3 bases, with 7 bases left in between. CDR3: CASSQGWGYEQYF. CDR3 bases: TGTGCCAGCAGCCAAGGGTGGGGCTACGAGCAGTACTTC.

V usage is TRBV6-5 and J usage is TRBJ2-1; D may correspond to TRBD1 or TRBD2 (6 bases each). The CDR3 runs 16 residues. V lost 2 bases, J lost 4 bases, and 15 bases lay in between. CDR1 and CDR2 from the germline V gene are MNHEY and SVGAGI. CDR3 residues: CASSYPRGPGYNEQFF. DNA of the CDR3: TGTGCCAGCAGTTACCCCCGGGGGCCTGGATACAATGAGCAGTTCTTC.

The gene calls are TRBV7-9 and TRBJ1-5; the match to TRBD1 covers 10 bases. The germline V gene has CDR1 SEHNR and CDR2 FQNEAQ (reference sequence). V shed 7 bases, J shed 7 bases, and the junction held 13 bases outside the gene matches. The length of the CDR3 is 16 residues. CDR3 region: CASTQSGTGAIQPQHF. The CDR3 DNA reads TGTGCCAGCACTCAATCCGGGACAGGGGCGATACAGCCCCAGCATTTT.

The CDR3 DNA sequence: TGTGCCAGCAGTTTGGGGCTTGAAGCTTTCTTT. It yields the protein CASSLGLEAFF. This chain connects TRBV27 to TRBJ1-1; D is perhaps TRBD1 (5 bases). The germline V gene encodes CDR1 MNHEY and CDR2 SMNVEV (reference sequence). V was trimmed by 3 bases and J by 7 bases, leaving 6 bases between them. This CDR3 comprises 11 residues.

This sequence joins TRBV19 and TRBJ1-1; 8 nucleotides match TRBD1. After removal of 5 bases from V and 4 bases from J, the junction contained 9 bases not matched to a gene. CDR1 and CDR2 from the germline V gene are LNHDA and SQIVND (reference sequence). The CDR3 consists of 15 residues. CDR3 residues: CASSDQQGVGTEAFF. The DNA of the CDR3 is TGTGCCAGTAGTGACCAACAGGGGGTGGGCACTGAAGCTTTCTTT.

The V and J genes are TRBV27 and TRBJ2-7, with D perhaps assigned TRBD1 or TRBD2 (6 bases each). The germline V gene encodes CDR1 MNHEY and CDR2 SMNVEV (reference sequence). The V end lost 6 bases, the J end lost 0 bases, and 12 bases lay between the germline ends. The CDR3 runs to 14 residues. The chain's CDR3 is CASSIRGASYEQYF. The CDR3 bases are TGTGCCAGCAGCATAAGGGGGGCCTCCTACGAGCAGTACTTC.

This clone was found once. This chain uses TRBV11-2 with TRBJ2-7; the match to TRBD1 covers 10 bases. This CDR3 is built from 16 residues. Trimming removed 5 bases from V and 5 bases from J; junction bases left unmatched: 12. The V gene's germline CDR1 is SGHAT and CDR2 FQNNGV. The DNA of the CDR3 is TGTGCCAGCAGCCTCCCCCGGGACAGGGGACCTCACGAGCAGTACTTC. It specifies CASSLPRDRGPHEQYF.

This chain joins TRBV25-1 and TRBJ2-5; TRBD2 matches 12 bases. J was trimmed by 2 bases and V by 4 bases; bases with no gene match: 5. Germline V lookup: CDR1 MGHDK, CDR2 SYGVNS. The CDR3 loop spans 16 amino acids. The CDR3 coding sequence is TGTGCCAGCAGTGCCTGGACTAGCGGGGTGCAAGAGACCCAGTACTTC. Amino acid sequence: CASSAWTSGVQETQYF. The full variable domain, with the rest looked up from reference TRBV25-1 and TRBJ2-5, is EADIYQTPRYLVIGTGKKITLECSQTMGHDKMYWYQQDPGMELHLIHYSYGVNSTEKGDLSSESTVSRIRTEHFPLTLESARPSHTSQYLCASSAWTSGVQETQYFGPGTRLLVL.

This clone showed up just once. CDR3 in amino acids: CAIMDNLGANTEAFF. The DNA of the CDR3 is TGTGCCATCATGGACAATTTAGGAGCGAACACTGAAGCTTTCTTT. The rearrangement joins TRBV10-3 to TRBJ1-1, with D perhaps TRBD1 (5 bases). CDR1 is ENHRY and CDR2 is SYGVKD in the germline V gene. The CDR3 loop spans 15 amino acids. V was shortened by 7 bases and J by 1 base, with 16 bases between the two germline ends.

The gene calls are TRBV11-2 and TRBJ2-1; a weak D match, TRBD2 (5 bases). With 6 bases removed from V and 7 bases from J, the gap between germline ends came to 10 bases. The germline gives CDR1 SGHAT, CDR2 FQNNGV. The length of the CDR3 is 12 residues. CDR3 DNA: TGTGCCAGCAGTCGGACTCAAAATGAGCAGTTCTTC. Translation: CASSRTQNEQFF.

V usage is TRBV7-8 and J usage is TRBJ2-5, with 8 bases aligning to TRBD2. J lost 2 bases, V lost 2 bases, and 10 bases had no gene match. This CDR3 is built from 17 residues. Germline values: CDR1 SGHVS, CDR2 FQNEAQ. The CDR3 protein is CASSLSLPGGIQETQYF. Here the CDR3 DNA reads TGTGCCAGCAGCTTATCGCTACCGGGAGGGATTCAAGAGACCCAGTACTTC. Full variable domain (rest looked up from reference TRBV7-8 and TRBJ2-5): GAGVSQSPRYKVAKRGQDVALRCDPISGHVSLFWYQQALGQGPEFLTYFQNEAQLDKSGLPSDRFFAERPEGSVSTLKIQRTQQEDSAVYLCASSLSLPGGIQETQYFGPGTRLLVL.

The chain combines TRBV6-5 with TRBJ2-2, with D tentatively TRBD1 or TRBD2 (5 bases each). Deletions cut 4 bases from V and 11 bases from J, with 20 bases between. The CDR3 spans 15 residues. CDR1 and CDR2 from the germline V gene are MNHEY and SVGAGI. CDR3 DNA: TGTGCCAGCAGTTCCGGGGCAGGTCCTGTGGAAGAGCTGTTTTTT. This codes for CASSSGAGPVEELFF.

The CDR3 is CSVSGTDYEQYF. Written as DNA, the CDR3 is TGCAGCGTTTCCGGGACAGACTACGAGCAGTACTTC. V and J are TRBV29-1 and TRBJ2-7; TRBD1 aligns across 7 bases. After removal of 5 bases from V and 3 bases from J, the junction contained 4 bases not matched to a gene. Looked up from germline, CDR1 is SQVTM and CDR2 is ANQGSEA. This CDR3 is built from 12 residues.

This chain uses TRBV7-9 with TRBJ1-1; no reliable D call. The length of the CDR3 is 13 residues. V shed 6 bases and J shed 6 bases, with 14 bases lying between them. CDR1 is SEHNR and CDR2 is FQNEAQ in the germline V gene (reference sequence). The CDR3 region is CASRENGSPEAFF. DNA for the CDR3: TGTGCCAGCAGGGAGAATGGATCGCCTGAAGCTTTCTTT.

In regard to this clone: Other DNA sequences of this sample code for an identical CDR3. The chain combines TRBV27 with TRBJ2-1; 7 bases fit TRBD2. CDR1 and CDR2 (germline): MNHEY, SMNVEV (reference sequence). The CDR3 length is 15 residues. Unmatched junction bases numbered 2, after V lost 3 bases and J lost 0 bases. The DNA of the CDR3 is TGTGCCAGCAGTTTGAGCGGGAACTCCTACAATGAGCAGTTCTTC. This encodes CASSLSGNSYNEQFF.

Only one count was recorded for this clone. This chain links TRBV7-2 with TRBJ2-3, with 7 bases that match TRBD2. The CDR3 sequence is 17 residues long. With 1 base clipped from V and 4 bases from J, the junction kept 11 bases outside the gene matches. The germline V gene has CDR1 SGHTA and CDR2 FQGNSA. The CDR3 DNA follows: TGTGCCAGCAGCTTAGAAGGGCGGGAGAGTCTGGCAGATACGCAGTATTTT. This gives the protein CASSLEGRESLADTQYF.

The V call is TRBV19, the J call TRBJ2-7, with TRBD2 matching over 8 bases. J lost 3 bases, V lost 5 bases, and 6 bases had no gene match. Germline values: CDR1 LNHDA, CDR2 SQIVND (reference sequence). The CDR3 contains 14 residues. CDR3 nucleotide sequence: TGTGCCAGTAGTCAACTGGGACTAGACTACGAGCAGTACTTC. Translation: CASSQLGLDYEQYF.

This chain links TRBV13 with TRBJ2-1; TRBD2 matches at 16 bases. Germline CDR1 PRHDT, CDR2 FYEKMQ (reference sequence). The CDR3 totals 17 residues. The V and J ends lost 4 bases and 5 bases, in that order; junction bases with no gene match: 5. The CDR3 DNA reads as TGTGCCAGCAGCTCTGGGACTAGCGGGAGGGCCCACAATGAGCAGTTCTTC. Translating it yields CASSSGTSGRAHNEQFF.

This clone appeared once. The CDR3 DNA follows: TGTGCCAGCAGCGTAGCCGACAGATCTGATTACGAGCAGTACTTC. The encoded protein is CASSVADRSDYEQYF. The rearrangement joins TRBV9 to TRBJ2-7, with D maybe TRBD1 (5 bases). The CDR3 runs 15 residues. Germline V CDR1 and CDR2: SGDLS, YYNGEE. Trimming removed 0 bases at V and 4 bases at J, with 14 bases between.

The J gene is TRBJ2-2, the V gene TRBV4-2; 9 bases are a match to TRBD1. V shed 3 bases and J 7 bases; nucleotides not matched to a gene: 6. Germline CDR1 and CDR2: LGHNA and YNFKEQ. The CDR3 has 15 residues. The CDR3 DNA reads TGTGCCAGCAGCCACACGACAGGGGGAGGCGGGGAGCTGTTTTTT. Protein: CASSHTTGGGGELFF.